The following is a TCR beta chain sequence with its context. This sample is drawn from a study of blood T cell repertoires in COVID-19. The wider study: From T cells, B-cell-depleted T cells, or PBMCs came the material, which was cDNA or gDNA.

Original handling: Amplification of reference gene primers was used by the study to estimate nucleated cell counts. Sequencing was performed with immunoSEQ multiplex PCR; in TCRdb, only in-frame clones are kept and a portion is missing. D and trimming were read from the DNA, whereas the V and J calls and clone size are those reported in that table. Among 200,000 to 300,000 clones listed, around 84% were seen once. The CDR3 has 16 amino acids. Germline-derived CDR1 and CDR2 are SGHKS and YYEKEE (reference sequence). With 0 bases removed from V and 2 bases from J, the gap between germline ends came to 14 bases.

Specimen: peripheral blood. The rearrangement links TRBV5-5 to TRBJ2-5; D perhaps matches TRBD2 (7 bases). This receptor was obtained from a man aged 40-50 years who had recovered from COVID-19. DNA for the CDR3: TGTGCCAGCAGCTTGGGGGCAGGGGAGGGTCAAGAGACCCAGTACTTC. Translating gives CASSLGAGEGQETQYF.